This T cell receptor (beta chain) was captured in a study of blood T cells in healthy people across ages. This CDR3 spans 16 amino acids. CDR1 is SGHTA and CDR2 is FQGTGA in the germline V gene. V was shortened by 4 bases and J by 3 bases, with 16 bases between the two germline ends. A second roughly 7 to 11 cycle PCR used barcoded and J-beta primers. TCRdb processed the 5' RACE reads anew with MiXCR; each CDR3 protein has one entry. There are 730,000 or so distinct CDR3 sequences in the sample; 40% to 45% occur only once, and approximately 29% lies in the top ten. A few counts support this clonotype.

The sequence was collected from a man older than 75 in good health. The specimen sequenced was blood. The rearrangement uses TRBV7-3 and TRBJ2-1; the D is unclear. CDR3 bases: TGTGCCAGCAGCTCGAAGGGTGGCGGTGGCTACAATGAGCAGTTCTTC. Translated, it gives CASSSKGGGGYNEQFF.